The next 30 T cell receptor beta chains were all read from a single sample in a study of shared clonotypes between healthy human individuals. Method: immunoSEQ multiplex PCR; TCRdb's copy keeps in-frame clones and lacks some. Altogether about a million clones are present, approximately 80% being singletons, with the ten largest covering approximately 0.95%. The sample consisted of memory CD4+ T cells from PBMCs. Sample subset: CD45RA-negative fraction. These receptors were collected from a man between 18 and 35 years old in good health. Some clones in this sample may be carry-over from other donors' samples.

This rearrangement joins TRBV5-4 to TRBJ2-4; 7 nucleotides line up with TRBD1. Losses at the gene ends were 4 bases for V and 0 bases for J; bases not matched to a gene: 7. The germline V gene has CDR1 SGHNT and CDR2 YYREEE (reference sequence). The CDR3 sequence is 16 residues long. The CDR3 reads CASSTGTDKAKNIQYF. Written as DNA, the CDR3 is TGTGCCAGCAGCACCGGGACAGATAAAGCCAAAAACATTCAGTACTTC. Looking up the rest from reference TRBV5-4 and TRBJ2-4 gives the full variable domain: ETGVTQSPTHLIKTRGQQVTLRCSSQSGHNTVSWYQQALGQGPQFIFQYYREEENGRGNFPPRFSGLQFPNYSSELNVNALELDDSALYLCASSTGTDKAKNIQYFGAGTRLSVL.

The V gene is TRBV7-2, the J gene TRBJ2-2; 11 bases agree with TRBD1. Germline V gene sequence: CDR1 SGHTA, CDR2 FQGNSA. The CDR3 extends over 18 amino acids. V lost 5 bases and J lost 5; bases outside the gene matches: 13. The CDR3 nucleotides are TGTGCCAGCAGCCCCGGGACAGGGGGTTGGAGGGGAACCGGGGAGCTGTTTTTT. Translation gives CASSPGTGGWRGTGELFF.

In DNA form, the CDR3 reads TGTGCCAGCAGCTTAGAAAGTGACACCGGGGAGCTGTTTTTT. It translates to CASSLESDTGELFF. The rearrangement joins TRBV11-3 to TRBJ2-2; D call uncertain. From germline, CDR1 is SGHNT and CDR2 YENEEA. The CDR3 consists of 14 residues. Trimming pared 0 bases from V and 3 bases from J, leaving 5 bases between. Based on the CDR3 plus reference TRBV11-3 and TRBJ2-2, the full variable domain is EAGVVQSPRYKIIEKKQPVAFWCNPISGHNTLYWYLQNLGQGPELLIRYENEEAVDDSQLPKDRFSAERLKGVDSTLKIQPAELGDSAVYLCASSLESDTGELFFGEGSRLTVL.

This clone was counted a single time. The gene calls are TRBV6-5 and TRBJ2-2; perhaps TRBD1 as D (6 bases). In germline, CDR1 is MNHEY, CDR2 SVGAGI. This CDR3 has 15 amino acids. V lost 8 bases, J lost 1 base, and 14 bases lay in between. This chain's CDR3 is CASRETGQNTGELFF. The CDR3 DNA reads TGTGCCAGCCGGGAAACAGGGCAGAACACCGGGGAGCTGTTTTTT.

In its sample, this clone was seen a few times. The rearrangement links TRBV5-1 to TRBJ2-2; TRBD1 agrees at 8 bases. The junction had 2 bases not matched to a gene; V was cut back by 6 bases and J by 4 bases. There are 13 residues in the CDR3. Per the germline V gene, CDR1 is SGHRS and CDR2 is YFSETQ. This chain's CDR3 is CASMGTGTGELFF. The CDR3 nucleotides are TGCGCCAGCATGGGGACAGGCACCGGGGAGCTGTTTTTT.

The rearrangement uses TRBV27 and TRBJ2-5; 9 bases agree with TRBD1. The trim removed 6 bases at V and 2 bases at J, leaving 4 bases unmatched. This CDR3 region has 14 residues. Per the germline V gene, CDR1 is MNHEY and CDR2 is SMNVEV (reference sequence). The DNA of the CDR3 is TGTGCCAGCAGCCGGGACAGGGAACAAGAGACCCAGTACTTC. Translated, it gives CASSRDREQETQYF.

The chain uses TRBV9 and TRBJ2-3, with 7 bases identical to TRBD2. This CDR3 comprises 14 residues. Trimming removed 5 bases from V and 5 bases from J; junction bases left unmatched: 8. The germline V gene encodes CDR1 SGDLS and CDR2 YYNGEE. The CDR3 DNA follows: TGTGCCAGCAGTAGGGCCAGCGGGGAAGATACGCAGTATTTT. As protein: CASSRASGEDTQYF.

The V and J genes are TRBV27 and TRBJ2-5; TRBD2 might be the D (6 bases). CDR1 and CDR2 (germline): MNHEY, SMNVEV (reference sequence). CDR3 length: 14 amino acids. V dropped 3 bases and J dropped 5 bases, with 13 bases sitting between them. CDR3 sequence (DNA): TGTGCCAGCAGTTTTTTCGGGAGCGCGGAGACCCAGTACTTC. It encodes CASSFFGSAETQYF.

The chain is built from TRBV7-2 and TRBJ2-5; D is possibly TRBD2 (6 bases). CDR1 and CDR2 from the germline V gene are SGHTA and FQGNSA. V dropped 2 bases and J dropped 2 bases, with 15 bases sitting between them. This CDR3 has 16 residues. The CDR3 sequence is CASSLRAPAGQETQYF. CDR3 sequence (DNA): TGTGCCAGCAGCTTACGTGCTCCCGCGGGGCAAGAGACCCAGTACTTC.

This clone was seen ten or more times. This rearrangement joins TRBV6-1 to TRBJ1-1, with TRBD1 identical over 7 bases. The CDR3 extends over 13 amino acids. The germline V gene has CDR1 MNHNS and CDR2 SASEGT. Germline trimming cut 5 bases from V and 4 bases from J; bases unmatched to any gene: 4. DNA for the CDR3: TGTGCCAGCAGTTGGGACAGAGGCACTGAAGCTTTCTTT. This translates into CASSWDRGTEAFF.

The chain carries TRBV2 and TRBJ2-7; possible D gene TRBD2, 5 bases. Germline assignment: CDR1 SNHLY and CDR2 FYNNEI. The ends were cut back, 6 bases at V and 5 bases at J, with 11 bases in the middle. The CDR3 is 12 amino acids. The CDR3 loop is CASRSPGDEQYF. CDR3 nucleotides: TGTGCCAGCAGGTCCCCCGGGGACGAGCAGTACTTC.

The chain carries TRBV2 and TRBJ2-2; the D gene is possibly TRBD2 (6 bases). Germline V CDR1 and CDR2: SNHLY, FYNNEI. There are 17 residues in the CDR3. V dropped 7 bases and J dropped 0 bases, with 18 bases sitting between them. CDR3 protein: CASKGGLAYTNTGELFF. The CDR3 bases are TGTGCCAGCAAAGGAGGTCTAGCGTACACGAACACCGGGGAGCTGTTTTTT.

This sequence joins TRBV27 and TRBJ2-7; D remains ambiguous. The CDR3 is 15 amino acids. CDR1 MNHEY and CDR2 SMNVEV come from the germline V gene (reference sequence). With 2 bases removed from V and 1 base from J, the gap between germline ends came to 12 bases. For the CDR3, the DNA is TGTGCCAGCAGTTTACTGGACGGTTCGTCCTACGAGCAGTACTTC. As protein: CASSLLDGSSYEQYF.

The CDR3 bases are TGTGCCAGCAGCCCCAGGCGTCGCACTGAAGCTTTCTTT. Translation: CASSPRRRTEAFF. The chain is built from TRBV5-6 and TRBJ1-1; D is uncertain. Looked up from germline, CDR1 is SGHDT and CDR2 is YYEEEE. There are 13 residues in the CDR3. Trimming shortened V by 4 bases and J by 4 bases, and 11 bases separated the two germline ends.

The V gene is TRBV10-3, the J gene TRBJ1-3, with a weak D call TRBD1 (6 bases). CDR1 is ENHRY and CDR2 is SYGVKD in the germline V gene. V was pared by 2 bases and J by 4 bases, with 12 bases between. The CDR3 consists of 15 residues. The CDR3 DNA reads as TGTGCCATCAGTGAGCCGGGGGGCGCAGGAAACACCATATATTTT. Translating it yields CAISEPGGAGNTIYF.

The CDR3 here is CARTTALKTGNEKLFF. DNA for the CDR3: TGTGCCAGAACCACCGCTTTGAAAACAGGGAATGAAAAACTGTTTTTT. The chain has TRBV5-3 and TRBJ1-4; D may be TRBD1 (6 bases). TRBV5-3 is assigned to the ORF class and has an uncertain function. Trimming removed 6 bases at V and 5 bases at J, with 20 bases between. This CDR3 comprises 16 residues.

As to this clone: A clone one base away is much larger, so this may be a read error. This chain links TRBV27 with TRBJ1-5; TRBD1 matches 9 bases. The V gene end was trimmed by 5 bases and the J gene end by 4 bases; junction bases not matched to a gene: 3. CDR1 and CDR2 from the germline V gene are MNHEY and SMNVEV (reference sequence). The CDR3 runs to 14 residues. This chain's CDR3 is CASSMTGGNQPQHF. As DNA, the CDR3 is TGTGCCAGCAGTATGACAGGGGGGAATCAGCCCCAGCATTTT.

This clone came up once. The chain carries TRBV29-1 and TRBJ2-7; D possibly corresponds to TRBD2 (5 bases). The CDR3 spans 14 residues. Per germline, CDR1 SQVTM and CDR2 ANQGSEA. V dropped 7 bases and J dropped 1 base, with 17 bases sitting between them. This CDR3 is CSAAGDYGSYEQYF. CDR3 in DNA: TGCAGCGCCGCTGGAGACTATGGATCCTACGAGCAGTACTTC.

The chain couples TRBV28 to TRBJ1-1; 8 positions match TRBD1. The CDR3 length is 16 residues. The ends lost 4 bases at V and 5 bases at J; junction bases unmatched: 12. Looked up from germline, CDR1 is MDHEN and CDR2 is SYDVKM. The CDR3, as DNA: TGTGCCAGCAGTTCAATCCTACAGGGGGTAGGGACTGAAGCTTTCTTT. This sequence encodes CASSSILQGVGTEAFF.

The J gene is TRBJ2-2, the V gene TRBV18; possible D gene TRBD1, 5 bases. Germline lookup yields CDR1 KGHSH and CDR2 LQKENI. V was clipped by 2 bases and J by 4 bases, with 11 bases between them. This CDR3 comprises 15 residues. In nucleotides, the CDR3 is TGTGCCAGCTCACCATCAGGGCTGGGCACCGGGGAGCTGTTTTTT. Encoded protein: CASSPSGLGTGELFF.

The V and J genes are TRBV9 and TRBJ2-1; 10 bases agree with TRBD2. Germline trimming cut 1 base from V and 7 bases from J; bases unmatched to any gene: 2. CDR1 and CDR2 from the germline V gene are SGDLS and YYNGEE. CDR3 length: 14 amino acids. CDR3 sequence (DNA): TGTGCCAGCAGCGTAACTAGCGGGATAAATGAGCAGTTCTTC. It yields the protein CASSVTSGINEQFF.

The chain has TRBV18 and TRBJ2-5; D uncertain. This CDR3 has 11 residues. The germline gives CDR1 KGHSH, CDR2 LQKENI. Trimming took off 5 bases at V and 1 base at J, with 2 bases between the two ends. CDR3 protein: CASSIQETQYF. CDR3 bases: TGTGCCAGCTCAATCCAAGAGACCCAGTACTTC. The full variable domain, with the rest looked up from reference TRBV18 and TRBJ2-5, is NAGVMQNPRHLVRRRGQEARLRCSPMKGHSHVYWYRQLPEEGLKFMVYLQKENIIDESGMPKERFSAEFPKEGPSILRIQQVVRGDSAAYFCASSIQETQYFGPGTRLLVL.

This clone was counted between two and nine times. V gene TRBV5-1 combines with J gene TRBJ2-3; D unresolved. The CDR3 has 16 amino acids. V lost 0 bases and J lost 5, with 16 bases in between. Per the germline V gene, CDR1 is SGHRS and CDR2 is YFSETQ. This CDR3 reads CASSLGLEKSIDTQYF. The CDR3 DNA reads TGCGCCAGCAGCTTGGGTCTAGAAAAGAGTATAGATACGCAGTATTTT.

CDR3 nucleotides: TGTGCCAGCAGCTTGTTCTTTTCACGGAATGATTACACCTTC. This translates into CASSLFFSRNDYTF. V gene TRBV5-6 combines with J gene TRBJ1-2; D is uncertain. Between the trimmed V and J ends, which lost 1 base and 11 bases, there was a span of 18 bases. This CDR3 is built from 14 residues. Looked up from germline, CDR1 is SGHDT and CDR2 is YYEEEE.

Of note for this clone: In the same sample, other DNA sequences code for this CDR3. CDR3 region: CASSSGAQETQYF. DNA for the CDR3: TGCGCCAGCAGCTCCGGGGCTCAAGAGACCCAGTACTTC. The chain recombines TRBV5-1 with TRBJ2-5, with D perhaps assigned TRBD1 or TRBD2 (5 bases each). Germline CDR1 and CDR2: SGHRS and YFSETQ. The CDR3 runs to 13 residues. With 3 bases removed from V and 2 bases from J, the gap between germline ends came to 8 bases.

The chain employs TRBV5-1 and TRBJ2-7; a possible D gene is TRBD1 (6 bases). Germline loops: CDR1 SGHRS, CDR2 YFSETQ. The V end lost 1 base, the J end lost 2 bases, and 13 bases lay between the germline ends. The CDR3 is made up of 15 amino acids. The CDR3 DNA reads as TGCGCCAGCAGCTTGAGGGGGAAGCAGGCCTACGAGCAGTACTTC. As protein: CASSLRGKQAYEQYF.

The V call is TRBV28, the J call TRBJ1-4; a weak D match, TRBD1 (5 bases). Germline CDR1 reads MDHEN; CDR2 reads SYDVKM. V shed 3 bases and J shed 10 bases, with 18 bases lying between them. The CDR3 runs to 15 residues. The CDR3 nucleotides read TGTGCCAGCAGTTTTGGGCCTACTGCGGGGGGAAAACTGTTTTTT. It yields the protein CASSFGPTAGGKLFF.

The chain joins TRBV7-3 to TRBJ2-2; no reliable D call. This CDR3 comprises 15 residues. CDR1 is SGHTA, CDR2 FQGTGA, per germline. Trimming pared 5 bases from V and 5 bases from J, leaving 15 bases between. The CDR3 DNA is TGTGCCAGCAGCAGAAGTGTTGGGCTAACCGGGGAGCTGTTTTTT. It translates to CASSRSVGLTGELFF.

The chain is built from TRBV5-5 and TRBJ2-5; 7 nucleotides agree with TRBD1. The trim removed 3 bases at V and 1 base at J, leaving 3 bases unmatched. Germline loops: CDR1 SGHKS, CDR2 YYEKEE (reference sequence). The CDR3 length is 14 residues. CDR3 in amino acids: CASSYGTVQETQYF. CDR3 in DNA: TGTGCCAGCAGCTACGGGACAGTCCAAGAGACCCAGTACTTC.

The J gene is TRBJ1-4, the V gene TRBV5-1; no definite D call. This CDR3 spans 14 amino acids. V was shortened by 0 bases and J by 8 bases, with 11 bases between the two germline ends. Germline V gives CDR1 SGHRS, CDR2 YFSETQ. The CDR3 DNA reads as TGCGCCAGCAGCTTGGAATGGTCCGCGGAAAAACTGTTTTTT. It yields the protein CASSLEWSAEKLFF.